A selection of T cell receptor beta chains follows, all from one sample in a study of CD8 T cells in Susac syndrome. TCRdb itself ran the immunoSEQ multiplex PCR reads through MiXCR, one entry per CDR3 protein. Of 150,000 or so distinct CDR3 sequences detected, roughly 95% appear once; the ten largest clones hold approximately 0.094%. The sequenced material came from CD4+ T cells from PBMCs. The receptor set was obtained from a human donor with multiple sclerosis. Both conserved end residues are part of each CDR3. Fields, in order: J gene, clone size, V gene, D gene, CDR3 protein, CDR3 DNA. The D gene is left open where the match is weak. Part of the rows lack a size; the others show once, few, many or a class for expanded clones.

TRBJ2-2,.,TRBV5-1,TRBD1,CASSSQPLDRAGTGELFF,TGCGCCAGCAGCTCCCAACCACTGGACAGGGCGGGCACCGGGGAGCTGTTTTTT
TRBJ2-1,.,TRBV28,TRBD2,CASKRDSYNEQFF,TGTGCCAGCAAGCGGGACTCCTACAATGAGCAGTTCTTC
TRBJ2-7,.,TRBV10-2,.,CASSDFDSYEQYF,TGCGCCAGCAGTGACTTCGACTCCTACGAGCAGTACTTC
TRBJ2-7,few,TRBV6-1,.,CASSKGRLTYEQYF,TGTGCCAGCTCAAAAGGGAGGCTCACCTACGAGCAGTACTTC
TRBJ2-1,.,TRBV20-1,TRBD2,CSARRGSSGYNEQFF,TGCAGTGCTAGAAGAGGGTCTAGCGGTTACAATGAGCAGTTCTTC
TRBJ1-1,.,TRBV5-4,TRBD1,CASSSPTQGPNTEAFF,TGTGCCAGCAGCTCACCTACACAGGGGCCTAACACTGAAGCTTTCTTT
TRBJ1-1,.,TRBV10-3,.,CAISDQSTNTEAFF,TGTGCCATCAGTGATCAGAGCACGAACACTGAAGCTTTCTTT
TRBJ1-3,.,TRBV7-2,.,CASSLYGLSGNTIYF,TGTGCCAGCAGCTTATACGGCCTCTCTGGAAACACCATATATTTT
TRBJ2-5,.,TRBV7-3,.,CASSLSPWETQYF,TGTGCCAGCAGCTTATCGCCATGGGAGACCCAGTACTTC
TRBJ2-1,.,TRBV2,TRBD2,CASREPNSGRDNEQFF,TGTGCCAGCAGGGAACCTAATAGCGGGAGAGACAATGAGCAGTTCTTC
TRBJ2-6,.,TRBV27,TRBD1,CASSLSGQLSSGANVLTF,TGTGCCAGCAGTTTATCGGGACAGCTTAGCTCTGGGGCCAACGTCCTGACTTTC
TRBJ2-3,.,TRBV20-1,.,CSARAGLDTQYF,TGCAGTGCTAGAGCGGGACTGGATACGCAGTATTTT
TRBJ1-5,.,TRBV20-1,.,CSASSAVEQPQHF,TGCAGTGCTAGTTCGGCGGTTGAACAGCCCCAGCATTTT
TRBJ2-1,.,TRBV2,.,CASSEESGNEQFF,TGTGCCAGCAGTGAAGAGTCAGGCAATGAGCAGTTCTTC
TRBJ2-4,.,TRBV3-1,TRBD2,CASSPRGRVNIQYF,TGTGCCAGCAGCCCTCGGGGGAGGGTCAACATTCAGTACTTC
TRBJ1-4,.,TRBV3-1,.,CASSQDREGEKLFF,TGTGCCAGCAGCCAAGACAGGGAGGGAGAAAAACTGTTTTTT
TRBJ2-6,once,TRBV28,.,CATLGAHTGANVLTF,TGTGCTACCCTCGGGGCGCATACTGGGGCCAACGTCCTGACTTTC
TRBJ1-1,.,TRBV3-1,.,CASSQDLRGDTEAFF,TGTGCCAGCAGCCAAGATCTCAGGGGTGACACTGAAGCTTTCTTT
TRBJ1-5,.,TRBV15,.,CATSREAGIIHF,TGTGCCACCAGCAGAGAGGCTGGGATCATACATTTT
TRBJ1-4,.,TRBV6-5,TRBD1,CASSPGQGGEKLFF,TGTGCCAGCAGTCCTGGACAGGGAGGAGAAAAACTGTTTTTT
TRBJ2-2,.,TRBV29-1,.,CSVQEILNTGELFF,TGCAGCGTTCAGGAAATACTGAACACCGGGGAGCTGTTTTTT
TRBJ2-2,.,TRBV7-9,TRBD2,CASSPRGTGGSGELFF,TGTGCCAGCAGCCCCCGCGGGACCGGGGGGTCCGGGGAGCTGTTTTTT
TRBJ1-1,.,TRBV6-2/TRBV6-3,.,CASSYNSNTEAFF,TGTGCCAGCAGTTACAACTCGAACACTGAAGCTTTCTTT
TRBJ1-3,once,TRBV9,.,CASSGYDTSGNTIYF,TGTGCCAGCAGCGGGTACGACACGAGCGGAAACACCATATATTTT
TRBJ2-7,.,TRBV7-2,TRBD2,CASSLVSGRAIDEQYF,TGTGCCAGCAGCTTAGTTTCCGGGAGGGCAATCGACGAGCAGTACTTC
TRBJ1-5,once,TRBV30,.,CAWSGLGQPQHF,TGTGCCTGGAGTGGGCTTGGGCAGCCCCAGCATTTT
TRBJ1-3,.,TRBV5-4,.,CASSAGQGNTIYF,TGTGCCAGCAGCGCCGGACAGGGAAACACCATATATTTT
TRBJ2-5,.,TRBV29-1,.,CSVDDRTQETQYF,TGCAGCGTTGACGACAGAACCCAAGAGACCCAGTACTTC
TRBJ2-1,.,TRBV5-8,.,CASSPSGANNEQFF,TGTGCCAGCAGCCCCTCGGGGGCTAACAATGAGCAGTTCTTC
TRBJ1-5,.,TRBV4-1,.,CASSQFRNQPQHF,TGCGCCAGCAGCCAATTTCGCAATCAGCCCCAGCATTTT
TRBJ1-1,.,TRBV30,.,CAWSVSRDTEAFF,TGTGCCTGGAGTGTAAGTAGGGACACTGAAGCTTTCTTT
TRBJ2-5,.,TRBV12-3/TRBV12-4,.,CASSSRTPVGTQYF,TGTGCCAGCAGCTCCAGGACTCCGGTCGGGACCCAGTACTTC
TRBJ2-1,.,TRBV4-1,.,CASSQATRSSYNEQFF,TGCGCCAGCAGCCAAGCGACTCGCAGCTCCTACAATGAGCAGTTCTTC
TRBJ1-4,.,TRBV30,TRBD1,CAWNFGQGGNEKLFF,TGTGCCTGGAATTTTGGACAGGGAGGAAATGAAAAACTGTTTTTT
TRBJ2-7,.,TRBV7-9,.,CASSLGDSRTYEQYF,TGTGCCAGCAGCTTAGGGGACTCGCGAACCTACGAGCAGTACTTC
TRBJ2-5,.,TRBV20-1,TRBD1,CSAKKGAGETQYF,TGCAGTGCTAAAAAGGGGGCTGGAGAGACCCAGTACTTC
TRBJ2-5,.,TRBV5-1,.,CASSLGHVETQYF,TGCGCCAGCAGCTTGGGACACGTGGAGACCCAGTACTTC
TRBJ1-6,.,TRBV7-9,.,CASSLETVPLLHF,TGTGCCAGCAGCTTAGAGACCGTCCCTCTCCTCCACTTT
TRBJ1-1,.,TRBV28,TRBD1,CASKGADEAFF,TGTGCCAGCAAGGGGGCTGATGAAGCTTTCTTT
TRBJ1-1,few,TRBV27,.,CASSLSRNTEAFF,TGTGCCAGCAGTTTATCGAGGAACACTGAAGCTTTCTTT
TRBJ1-4,.,TRBV12-3/TRBV12-4,.,CASSSPGRPDEKLFF,TGTGCCAGCAGCTCACCGGGACGGCCGGATGAAAAACTGTTTTTT
TRBJ2-2,.,TRBV11-2,.,CASSLAGAYTGELFF,TGTGCCAGCAGCTTGGCAGGGGCGTACACCGGGGAGCTGTTTTTT
TRBJ1-4,once,TRBV20-1,.,CSAPVDEKLFF,TGCAGTGCCCCGGTCGATGAAAAACTGTTTTTT
TRBJ1-5,.,TRBV28,.,CAAPGGQPQHF,TGTGCCGCCCCCGGGGGACAGCCCCAGCATTTT
TRBJ2-3,.,TRBV30,.,CAFSWGDTQYF,TGTGCCTTCTCGTGGGGAGATACGCAGTATTTT